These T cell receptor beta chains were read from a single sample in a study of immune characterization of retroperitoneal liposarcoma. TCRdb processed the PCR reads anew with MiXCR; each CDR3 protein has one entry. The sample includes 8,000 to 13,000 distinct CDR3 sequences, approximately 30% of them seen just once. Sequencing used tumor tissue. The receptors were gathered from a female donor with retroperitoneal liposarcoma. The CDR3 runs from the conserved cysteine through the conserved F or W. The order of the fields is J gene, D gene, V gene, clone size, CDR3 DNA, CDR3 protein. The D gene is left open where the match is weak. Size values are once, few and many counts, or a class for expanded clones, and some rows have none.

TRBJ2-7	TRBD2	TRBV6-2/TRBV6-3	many	TGTGCCAGCAGTTACTCAATCGGGGAGGGGACTATTGTCTACGAGCAGTACTTC	CASSYSIGEGTIVYEQYF
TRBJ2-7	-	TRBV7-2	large	TGTGCCAGCAGCTTAGGGGCCCCAGGGGGGGGCTACGAGCAGTACTTC	CASSLGAPGGGYEQYF
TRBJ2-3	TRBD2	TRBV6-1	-	TGTGCCAGCAGTGACCCTCTAGCGGGGGGCACAGATACGCAGTATTTT	CASSDPLAGGTDTQYF
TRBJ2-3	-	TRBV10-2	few	TGCGCCAGCAGTCCACTAACTAGAACGGGCACAGATACGCAGTATTTT	CASSPLTRTGTDTQYF
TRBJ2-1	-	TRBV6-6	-	TGTGCCAGCAGTTACCCTGCGGGCGGGAATGAGCAGTTCTTC	CASSYPAGGNEQFF
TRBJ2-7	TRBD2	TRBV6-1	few	TGTGCCAGCATGAGCGGGAGCTACGAGCAGTACTTC	CASMSGSYEQYF
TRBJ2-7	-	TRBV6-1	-	TGTGCCAGCAGTGCCAGGGGAGGTGCCTACGAGCAGTACTTC	CASSARGGAYEQYF
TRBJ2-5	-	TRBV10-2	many	TGCGCCAGCAGTGAAAAAGAGACCCAGTACTTC	CASSEKETQYF
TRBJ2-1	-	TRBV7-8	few	TGTGCCAGCAGCTTCGACGAAGTCTCCTACGAGCAGTTCTTC	CASSFDEVSYEQFF
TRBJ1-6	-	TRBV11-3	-	TGTGCCAGCAGCTTAACAGGGACCAATTCACCCCTCCACTTT	CASSLTGTNSPLHF
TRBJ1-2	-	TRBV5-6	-	TGTGCCAGCAGCTCCGGGGACTATGGCTACACCTTC	CASSSGDYGYTF
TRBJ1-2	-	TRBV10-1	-	TGCGCCAGCAGTGAAGGGCCCTCCAGGAATGGCTACACCTTC	CASSEGPSRNGYTF
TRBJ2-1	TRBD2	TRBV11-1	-	TGTGCCAGCAGCCTATCGGGACTAGCGGAGTACAATGAGCAGTTCTTC	CASSLSGLAEYNEQFF
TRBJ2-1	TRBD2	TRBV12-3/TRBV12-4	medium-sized	TGTGCCAGCAGTTTGGGAGGGAACTCCTACAATGAGCAGTTCTTC	CASSLGGNSYNEQFF
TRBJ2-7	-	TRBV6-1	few	TGTGCCAGCGGAATGAGCGGTTCCTACGAGCAGTACTTC	CASGMSGSYEQYF
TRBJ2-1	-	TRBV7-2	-	TGTGCCAGCAACCAAAATGAGCAGTTCTTC	CASNQNEQFF
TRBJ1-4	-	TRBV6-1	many	TGTGCCAGCAGTGAAGGGGGGGCGTCAACTAATGAAAAACTGTTTTTT	CASSEGGASTNEKLFF
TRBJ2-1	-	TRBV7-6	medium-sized	TGTGCCAGCAGCTTAGGCAGGGGATTCTCCTACGAGCAGTTCTTC	CASSLGRGFSYEQFF
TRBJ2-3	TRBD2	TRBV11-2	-	TGTGCCAGCAGCTTCGGTGGGGGGGGCACAGATACGCAGTATTTT	CASSFGGGGTDTQYF
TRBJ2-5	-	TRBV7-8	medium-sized	TGTGCCAGCAGCCAGAGCAGGGTGGAGCAGTACTTC	CASSQSRVEQYF
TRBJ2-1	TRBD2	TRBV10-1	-	TGCGCCAGCAGTTATGGGACTAGCAGGAATGAGCAGTTCTTC	CASSYGTSRNEQFF
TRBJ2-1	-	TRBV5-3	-	TGTGCCAGCAGCTTGGTGGCGGGGTCCTACAATGAGCAGTTCTTC	CASSLVAGSYNEQFF
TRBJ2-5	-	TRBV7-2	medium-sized	TGTGCCAGCAGCTTAGCGAGACTAGTTAGGGCCCAAGAGACCCAGTACTTC	CASSLARLVRAQETQYF
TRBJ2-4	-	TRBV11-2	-	TGTGCCAGCAGCTTTTTTCCGAACATTCAGTACTTC	CASSFFPNIQYF
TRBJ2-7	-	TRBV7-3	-	TGTGCCAGCAGCTTACTTCCCGGGGACGAGCAGTACTTC	CASSLLPGDEQYF
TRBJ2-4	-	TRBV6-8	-	TGTGCCAGCAGCTTCCTAGTGGGTTCCTACAATGAGCAGTACTTC	CASSFLVGSYNEQYF
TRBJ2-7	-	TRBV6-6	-	TGTGCCAGCAGTTACTCAACAGGGTATTACGAGCAGTACTTC	CASSYSTGYYEQYF
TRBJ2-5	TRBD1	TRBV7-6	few	TGTGCCAGCATCCAATCCACAGGGGGATTCTACAATGAGCAGTACTTC	CASIQSTGGFYNEQYF
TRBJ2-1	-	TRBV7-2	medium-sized	TGTGCCAGCAGCTTAGGGGCCCCAGGGGGGGGCTACGAGCAGTTCTTC	CASSLGAPGGGYEQFF
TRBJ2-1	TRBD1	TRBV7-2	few	TGTGCCAGCAGCTCGATGGACAGGGCCCAAGACGAGCAGTTCTTC	CASSSMDRAQDEQFF
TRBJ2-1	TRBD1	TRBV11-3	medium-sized	TGTGCCAGCAGCCAGGGACAGGGAGGCGAGCAGTTCTTC	CASSQGQGGEQFF
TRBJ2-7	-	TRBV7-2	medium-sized	TGTGCCAGCAGTCGGACGGTTTACGAGCAGTACTTC	CASSRTVYEQYF
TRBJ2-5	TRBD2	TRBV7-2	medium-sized	TGTGCCAGCAGCATGCGCTCGAGCGGGAGTCTAGAGACCCAGTACTTC	CASSMRSSGSLETQYF
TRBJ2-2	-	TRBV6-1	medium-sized	TGTGCCAGCATTCCCGGGGACACCGGGGAGCTGTTTTTT	CASIPGDTGELFF
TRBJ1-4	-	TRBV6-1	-	TGTGCCAGCAGTGAAGTGGGTTGGGTGTTTTTT	CASSEVGWVFF
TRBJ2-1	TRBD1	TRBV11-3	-	TGTGCCAGCAGCTTAGGGCCGACAGGGGGCCAAGAGACCCAGTTCTTC	CASSLGPTGGQETQFF
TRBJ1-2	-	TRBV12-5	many	TGTGCTAGTGGTACCTACAGGGAGTCTGGCTACACCTTC	CASGTYRESGYTF
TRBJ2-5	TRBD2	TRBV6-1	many	TGTGCCAGCATTCCGGGGGGTGCGGTCAATGAGCAGTACTTC	CASIPGGAVNEQYF
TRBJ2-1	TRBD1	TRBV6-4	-	TGTGCCAGCAGTGACACCGGAAAGAGACAGGGGAGCGGTGAGCAGTTCTTC	CASSDTGKRQGSGEQFF
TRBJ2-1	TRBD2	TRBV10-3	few	TGTGCCATCAGTGAGTCGATTGTCCAGCGGGGGAACAATGAGCAGTTCTTC	CAISESIVQRGNNEQFF
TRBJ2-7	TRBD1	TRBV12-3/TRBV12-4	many	TGTGCCAGCAAGGTCGGGACAGGACTTTACGAGCAGTACTTC	CASKVGTGLYEQYF
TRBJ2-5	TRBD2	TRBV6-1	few	TGTGCCAGCAGTGATGGACTAGCGGGGGCTCCGGAGACCCAGTACTTC	CASSDGLAGAPETQYF
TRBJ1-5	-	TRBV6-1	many	TGTGCCAGCAGTGAAGTTGGGGGCCTCAATCAGCCCCAGCATTTT	CASSEVGGLNQPQHF
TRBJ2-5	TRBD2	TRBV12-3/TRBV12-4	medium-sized	TGTGCCAGCAGAGTGGGACTAGCGGGACAAGAGACCCAGTACTTC	CASRVGLAGQETQYF
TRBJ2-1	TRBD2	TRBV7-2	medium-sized	TGTGCCAGCAGCTTATATCCTAGCGGGAGGGCCGCCAACGAGCAGTTCTTC	CASSLYPSGRAANEQFF
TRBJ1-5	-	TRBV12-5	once	TGTGCTAGTGGTTTAGTTGGATCGGGCCGTCAGCCCCAGCATTTT	CASGLVGSGRQPQHF
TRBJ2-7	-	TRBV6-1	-	TGTGCCAGCAGTGAAATGATTTCCTACGAGCAGTACTTC	CASSEMISYEQYF
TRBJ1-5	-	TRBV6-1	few	TGTGCCAGCAGAAGGACAGCTTATAGCAATCAGCCCCAGCATTTT	CASRRTAYSNQPQHF
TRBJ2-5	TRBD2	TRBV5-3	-	TGTGCCAGCAGCTTGCGACTAGCGGGAGAAGAGACCCAGTACTTC	CASSLRLAGEETQYF
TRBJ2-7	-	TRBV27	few	TGTGCCAGCAGTTTATCGGGGGTTCGGGACGCCTTAGACTCCTACGAGCAGTACTTC	CASSLSGVRDALDSYEQYF
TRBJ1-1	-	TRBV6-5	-	TGTGCCAGCAGTTATGATTGGTTGGGCACTGAAGCTTTCTTT	CASSYDWLGTEAFF
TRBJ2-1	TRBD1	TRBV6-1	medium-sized	TGTGCCAGCAGTCCCCGGACAGGGTTTAGCTCCTACGAGCAGTTCTTC	CASSPRTGFSSYEQFF
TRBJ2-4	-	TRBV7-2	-	TGTGCCAGCAGGCCCGGGACTTGGAAAAACATTCAGTACTTC	CASRPGTWKNIQYF
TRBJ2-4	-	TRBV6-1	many	TGTGCCAGCAGTGAACTTGAGGGCGGGCCGCAAAACATTCAGTACTTC	CASSELEGGPQNIQYF